This T cell receptor beta chain was obtained from a study of response to subunit inactivated influenza vaccine. Study-wide points: Authors proposed each seasonal influenza vaccination draws in few new T cells.

One entry per CDR3 protein, called by TCRdb with MiXCR from the RT-PCR reads. The sample lists about 190,000 distinct CDR3 sequences, 13% to 15% occurring once. This CDR3 is built from 14 residues. V was clipped by 2 bases and J by 2 bases, with 8 bases between them. Looked up from germline, CDR1 is MNHEY and CDR2 is SVGEGT. There are a few counts of this clonotype. Its cognate antigen is unknown. Sequenced material: CD8+ T cells sorted from PBMCs, taken more than 4 days after vaccination. This clonotype was obtained from a man aged 45-65 years who received an inactivated influenza vaccine. The chain links TRBV6-2 or TRBV6-3 to TRBJ2-3; D is ambiguous. The CDR3 nucleotides are TGTGCCAGCAGTTACCTCTCCCCCACAGATACGCAGTATTTT. Translating it yields CASSYLSPTDTQYF.